This T cell receptor (beta chain) was obtained from a study of blood T cell repertoires in COVID-19. As for the study in general: Researchers got acute and convalescent COVID-19 samples from the United States, Italy and Spain. Sample material is recorded as cDNA or gDNA derived from T cells, B-cell-depleted T cells, or PBMCs.

Original analysis: Estimates of nucleated cell counts were drawn from the amplification of reference gene primers. The table came from immunoSEQ multiplex PCR; TCRdb's copy has only in-frame clones and leaves some out. V, J and clone size are those of that table, while D and trimming were read from the DNA. Counted here are approximately 170,000 clones, 70% to 90% occurring once; the ten biggest clones make up less than 1.5%. Input material: peripheral blood. The clonotype originates from a man aged 30 to 39 with acute or convalescent COVID-19.

The CDR3 loop is CASSLQGGNTEAFF. The CDR3 DNA is TGTGCCAGCAGCCTTCAAGGGGGAAATACTGAAGCTTTCTTT. The genes are TRBV5-8 and TRBJ1-1; possibly TRBD1 for D (6 bases). V was shortened by 4 bases and J by 5 bases, with 15 bases between the two germline ends. From germline, CDR1 is SGHTS and CDR2 YDEGEE. CDR3 length: 14 residues. The full variable domain, with the rest looked up from reference TRBV5-8 and TRBJ1-1, is EAGVTQSPTHLIKTRGQQATLRCSPISGHTSVYWYQQALGLGLQFLLWYDEGEERNRGNFPPRFSGRQFPNYSSELNVNALELEDSALYLCASSLQGGNTEAFFGQGTRLTVV.